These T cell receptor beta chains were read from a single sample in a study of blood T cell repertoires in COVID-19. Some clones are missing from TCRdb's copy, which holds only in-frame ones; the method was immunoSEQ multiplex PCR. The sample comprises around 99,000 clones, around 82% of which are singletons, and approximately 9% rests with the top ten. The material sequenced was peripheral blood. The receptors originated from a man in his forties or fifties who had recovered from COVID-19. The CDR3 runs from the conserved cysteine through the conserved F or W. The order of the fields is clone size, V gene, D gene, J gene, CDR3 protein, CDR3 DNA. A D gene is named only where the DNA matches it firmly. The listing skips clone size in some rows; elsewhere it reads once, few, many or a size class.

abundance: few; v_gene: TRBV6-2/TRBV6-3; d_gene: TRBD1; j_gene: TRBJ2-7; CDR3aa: CASSYGQGAADREQYF; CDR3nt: TGTGCCAGCAGTTATGGACAGGGGGCGGCGGATCGGGAGCAGTACTTC
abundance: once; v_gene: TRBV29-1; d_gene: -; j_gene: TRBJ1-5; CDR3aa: CSVVDSEAQPQHF; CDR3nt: TGCAGCGTTGTAGACAGCGAGGCTCAGCCCCAGCATTTT
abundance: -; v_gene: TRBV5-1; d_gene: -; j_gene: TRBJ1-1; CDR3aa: CASSLGPGNAEAFF; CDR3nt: TGCGCCAGCAGCTTGGGCCCCGGGAACGCTGAAGCTTTCTTT
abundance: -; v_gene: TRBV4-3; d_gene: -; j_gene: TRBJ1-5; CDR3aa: CASSLDNSNQPQHF; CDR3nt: TGCGCCAGCAGCCTTGACAACTCTAATCAGCCCCAGCATTTT
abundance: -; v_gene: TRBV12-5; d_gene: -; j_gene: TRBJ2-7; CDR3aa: CASGLIRPGDYEQYF; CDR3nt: TGTGCTAGTGGTTTGATTCGCCCGGGGGACTACGAGCAGTACTTC
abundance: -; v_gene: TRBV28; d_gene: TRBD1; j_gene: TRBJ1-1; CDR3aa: CASSSDRGFTEAFF; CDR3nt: TGTGCCAGCAGCTCTGACAGGGGATTCACTGAAGCTTTCTTT
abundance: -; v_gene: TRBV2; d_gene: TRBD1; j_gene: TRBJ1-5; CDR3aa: CASSQQGYQPQHF; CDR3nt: TGTGCCAGCAGCCAACAGGGGTATCAGCCCCAGCATTTT
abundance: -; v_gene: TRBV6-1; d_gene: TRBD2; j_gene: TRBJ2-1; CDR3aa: CASSESRTSSYNEQFF; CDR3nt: TGTGCCAGCAGTGAAAGTCGGACTAGCTCCTACAATGAGCAGTTCTTC
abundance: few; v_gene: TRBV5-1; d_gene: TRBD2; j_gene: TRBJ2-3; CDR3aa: CASSLNLGLAGNVDTQYF; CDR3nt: TGCGCCAGCAGCTTGAACCTGGGGCTAGCGGGAAACGTAGATACGCAGTATTTT
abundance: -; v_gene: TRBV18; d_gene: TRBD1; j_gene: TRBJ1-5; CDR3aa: CASSGIRGNQPQHF; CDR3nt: TGTGCCAGCTCAGGGATCAGGGGGAATCAGCCCCAGCATTTT
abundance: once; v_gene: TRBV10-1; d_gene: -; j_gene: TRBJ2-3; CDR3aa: CASSESRLTDTQYF; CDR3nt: TGCGCCAGCAGTGAGTCTAGACTCACAGATACGCAGTATTTT
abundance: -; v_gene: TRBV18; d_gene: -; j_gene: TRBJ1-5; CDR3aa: CASSPLQDSNQPQHF; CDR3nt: TGTGCCAGCTCACCACTTCAGGATAGCAATCAGCCCCAGCATTTT
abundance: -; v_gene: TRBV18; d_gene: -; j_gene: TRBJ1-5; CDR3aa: CASSPEGSDGQPQHF; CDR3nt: TGTGCCAGCTCACCAGAAGGCAGCGACGGTCAGCCCCAGCATTTT
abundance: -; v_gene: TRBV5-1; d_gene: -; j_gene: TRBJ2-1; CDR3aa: CASSLAPGVGYNEQFF; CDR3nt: TGCGCCAGCAGCTTGGCTCCAGGGGTTGGCTACAATGAGCAGTTCTTC
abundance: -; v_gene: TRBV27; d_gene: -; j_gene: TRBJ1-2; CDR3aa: CASGAFKSSGYTF; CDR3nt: TGTGCCAGCGGGGCCTTCAAGTCATCAGGCTACACCTTC
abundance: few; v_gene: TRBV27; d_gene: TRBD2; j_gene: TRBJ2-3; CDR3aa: CASRNLAGVTYTQYF; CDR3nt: TGTGCCAGCAGAAACCTAGCGGGGGTCACCTATACGCAGTATTTT
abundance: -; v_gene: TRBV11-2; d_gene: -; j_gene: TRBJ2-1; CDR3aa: CASSLVSLVNEQFF; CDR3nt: TGTGCCAGCAGCTTAGTTTCACTAGTCAATGAGCAGTTCTTC
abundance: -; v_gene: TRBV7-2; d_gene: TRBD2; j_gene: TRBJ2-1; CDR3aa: CASSSRGGTSGGSYNEQFF; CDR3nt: TGTGCCAGCAGCTCCAGAGGGGGGACTAGCGGGGGCTCCTACAATGAGCAGTTCTTC
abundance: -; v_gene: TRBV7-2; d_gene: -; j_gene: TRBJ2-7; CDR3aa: CASSPGEWGEIEQYF; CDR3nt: TGTGCCAGCAGCCCCGGGGAATGGGGGGAGATCGAGCAGTACTTC
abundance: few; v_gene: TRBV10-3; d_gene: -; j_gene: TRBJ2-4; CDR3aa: CAISEGAAIQYF; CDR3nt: TGTGCCATCAGTGAAGGGGCGGCCATTCAGTACTTC
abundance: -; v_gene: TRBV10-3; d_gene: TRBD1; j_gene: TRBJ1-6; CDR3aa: CAISSTGDNSPLHF; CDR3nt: TGTGCCATCAGTTCAACAGGGGATAATTCACCCCTCCACTTT
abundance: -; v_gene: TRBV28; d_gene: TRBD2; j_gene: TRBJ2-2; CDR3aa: CASRRSGGADTGELFF; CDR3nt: TGTGCCAGCAGACGTAGCGGGGGGGCCGACACCGGGGAGCTGTTTTTT
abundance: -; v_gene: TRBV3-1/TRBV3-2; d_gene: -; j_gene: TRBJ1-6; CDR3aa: CASSQGRGLESPLHF; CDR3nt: TGTGCCAGCAGCCAAGGTCGGGGTCTGGAATCACCCCTCCACTTT
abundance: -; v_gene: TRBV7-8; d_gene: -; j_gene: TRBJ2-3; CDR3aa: CASSSGQRMERDTQYF; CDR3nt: TGTGCCAGCAGCTCAGGACAGCGCATGGAAAGAGATACGCAGTATTTT
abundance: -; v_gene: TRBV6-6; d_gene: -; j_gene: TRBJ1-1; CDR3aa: CASSSNRVQTEAFF; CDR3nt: TGTGCCAGCAGTTCGAACAGGGTGCAGACTGAAGCTTTCTTT
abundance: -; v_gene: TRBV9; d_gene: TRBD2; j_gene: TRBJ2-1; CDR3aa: CASSVSSGTVNEQFF; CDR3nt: TGTGCCAGCAGCGTAAGTAGCGGGACCGTCAATGAGCAGTTCTTC
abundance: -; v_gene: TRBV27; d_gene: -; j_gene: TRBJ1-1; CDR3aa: CASSLLGQQNTEAFF; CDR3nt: TGTGCCAGCAGTTTACTAGGACAGCAGAACACTGAAGCTTTCTTT
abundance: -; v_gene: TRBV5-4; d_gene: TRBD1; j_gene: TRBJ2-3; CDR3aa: CASSGPTGTGDTQYF; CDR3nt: TGTGCCAGCAGCGGGCCGACCGGGACAGGGGACACGCAGTATTTT
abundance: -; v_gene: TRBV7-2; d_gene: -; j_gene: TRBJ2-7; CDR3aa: CASSLGALSSPTYEQYF; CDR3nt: TGTGCCAGCAGCTTAGGGGCCCTATCGAGCCCGACCTACGAGCAGTACTTC
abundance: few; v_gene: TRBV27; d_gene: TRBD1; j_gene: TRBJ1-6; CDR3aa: CASRTDRVSYNSPLHF; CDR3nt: TGTGCCAGCAGAACAGACAGGGTATCCTATAATTCACCCCTCCACTTT
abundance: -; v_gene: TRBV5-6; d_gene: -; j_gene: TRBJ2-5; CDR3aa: CASNSTGTLEETQYF; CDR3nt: TGTGCCAGCAACTCAACCGGGACACTAGAAGAGACCCAGTACTTC
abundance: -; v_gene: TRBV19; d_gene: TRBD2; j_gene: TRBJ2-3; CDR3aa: CASSIEGGRNTQYF; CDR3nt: TGTGCCAGTAGTATAGAGGGAGGGCGAAATACGCAGTATTTT
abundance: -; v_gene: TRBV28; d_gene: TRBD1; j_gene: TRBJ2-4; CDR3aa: CATSRQGALNIQYF; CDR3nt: TGTGCCACCTCAAGACAGGGGGCCCTAAACATTCAGTACTTC
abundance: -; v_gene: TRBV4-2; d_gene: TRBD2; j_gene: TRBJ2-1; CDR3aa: CASSQAGGGFYNEQFF; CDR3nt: TGTGCCAGCAGCCAAGCTGGCGGGGGGTTCTACAATGAGCAGTTCTTC
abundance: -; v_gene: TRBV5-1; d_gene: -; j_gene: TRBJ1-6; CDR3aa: CASASDWTYNSPLHF; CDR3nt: TGCGCCAGCGCCAGCGACTGGACCTATAATTCACCCCTCCACTTT
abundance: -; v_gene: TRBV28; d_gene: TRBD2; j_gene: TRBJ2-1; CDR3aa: CASSLHSGTSEDWFF; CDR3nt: TGTGCCAGCAGTCTCCACTCCGGGACTAGCGAAGATTGGTTCTTC
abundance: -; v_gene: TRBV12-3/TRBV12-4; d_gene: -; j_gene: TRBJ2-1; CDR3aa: CASINRGNEQFF; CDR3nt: TGTGCCAGCATTAATCGGGGAAATGAGCAGTTCTTC
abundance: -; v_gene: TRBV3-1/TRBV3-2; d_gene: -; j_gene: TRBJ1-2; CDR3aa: CASSQTGSYGYTF; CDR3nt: TGTGCCAGCAGCCAGACAGGTAGCTATGGCTACACCTTC
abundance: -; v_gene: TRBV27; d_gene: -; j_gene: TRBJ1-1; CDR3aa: CASSLTVNTEAFF; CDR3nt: TGTGCCAGCAGTTTGACAGTTAACACTGAAGCTTTCTTT
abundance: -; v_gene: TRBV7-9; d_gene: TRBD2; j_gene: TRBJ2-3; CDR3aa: CASSLVTSGRAFTDTQYF; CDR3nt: TGTGCCAGCAGCTTGGTTACTAGCGGGAGGGCCTTTACAGATACGCAGTATTTT
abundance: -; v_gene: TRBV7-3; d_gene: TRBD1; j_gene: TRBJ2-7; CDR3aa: CASSHPGQGPLYF; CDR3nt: TGTGCCAGCAGCCATCCGGGACAGGGGCCCCTGTACTTC
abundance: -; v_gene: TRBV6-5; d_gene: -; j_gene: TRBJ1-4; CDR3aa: CASRAATINEKLFF; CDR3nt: TGTGCCAGCAGAGCCGCCACCATAAACGAAAAACTGTTTTTT
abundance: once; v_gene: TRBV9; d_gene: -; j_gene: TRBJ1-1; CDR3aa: CASSASGDTEAFF; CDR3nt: TGTGCCAGCAGCGCTTCCGGGGACACTGAAGCTTTCTTT
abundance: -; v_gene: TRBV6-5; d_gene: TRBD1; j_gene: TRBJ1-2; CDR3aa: CAIRKLTGDYGYTF; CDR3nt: TGTGCCATCCGGAAGTTGACAGGGGACTATGGCTACACCTTC
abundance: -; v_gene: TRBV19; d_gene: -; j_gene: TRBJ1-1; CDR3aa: CASSIGARGTEAFF; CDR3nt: TGTGCCAGTAGTATAGGGGCAAGGGGCACTGAAGCTTTCTTT
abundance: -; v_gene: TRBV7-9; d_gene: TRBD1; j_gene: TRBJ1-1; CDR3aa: CASSPTPGQPLRAFF; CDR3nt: TGTGCCAGCAGCCCGACTCCGGGACAGCCTCTTCGGGCTTTCTTT
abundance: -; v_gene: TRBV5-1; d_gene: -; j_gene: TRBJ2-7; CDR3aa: CASSSRTGGGEQYF; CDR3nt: TGCGCCAGCAGCTCAAGGACAGGAGGGGGCGAGCAGTACTTC
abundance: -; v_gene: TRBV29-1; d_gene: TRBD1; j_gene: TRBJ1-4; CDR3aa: CSVGRGTGGNEKLFF; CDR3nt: TGCAGCGTTGGGAGGGGGACAGGGGGTAATGAAAAACTGTTTTTT
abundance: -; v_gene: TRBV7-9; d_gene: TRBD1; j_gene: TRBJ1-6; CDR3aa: CASSPMTGGNSPLHF; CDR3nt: TGTGCCAGCAGCCCAATGACAGGGGGTAATTCACCCCTCCACTTT
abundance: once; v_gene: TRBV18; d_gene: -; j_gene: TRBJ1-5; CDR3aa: CASSTPGVPQHF; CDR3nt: TGTGCCAGCTCAACACCAGGGGTTCCCCAGCATTTT
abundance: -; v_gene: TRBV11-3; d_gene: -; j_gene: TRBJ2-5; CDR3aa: CASSLGQRLAICRETQYF; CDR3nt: TGTGCCAGCAGCTTAGGGCAACGGCTAGCTATCTGCCGAGAGACCCAGTACTTC
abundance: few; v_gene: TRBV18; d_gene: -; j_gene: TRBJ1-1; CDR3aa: CASSGGQGPTEAFF; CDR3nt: TGTGCCAGCTCGGGGGGGCAGGGACCCACTGAAGCTTTCTTT
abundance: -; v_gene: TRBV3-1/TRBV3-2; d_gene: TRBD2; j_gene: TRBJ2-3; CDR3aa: CASSQGGGTSGGRQYF; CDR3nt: TGTGCCAGCAGCCAAGGAGGCGGGACTAGCGGGGGGAGGCAGTATTTT
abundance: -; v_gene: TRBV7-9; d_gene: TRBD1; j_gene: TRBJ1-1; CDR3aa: CASSPPGQGWTEAFF; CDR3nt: TGTGCCAGCAGCCCACCGGGACAGGGGTGGACTGAAGCTTTCTTT
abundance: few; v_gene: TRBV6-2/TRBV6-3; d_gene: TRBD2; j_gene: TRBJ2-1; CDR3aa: CASSYSTSGSSEQFF; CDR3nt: TGTGCCAGCAGTTACTCAACTAGCGGGAGCAGTGAGCAGTTCTTC